This T cell receptor (beta chain) was retrieved from a study of T cell repertoires in cytomegalovirus infection. For the study at large: Indications of both CMV infection and matching HLA type were provided by public TCR beta signatures.

The table lists this clonotype with a few counts. Its antigen is still unknown. The germline V and J ends were trimmed by 0 bases and 5 bases, with 5 bases remaining between them. Germline V gene lookup returns CDR1 SGHVS and CDR2 FQNEAQ. This CDR3 has 12 amino acids. TCRdb redid the calling of the reads with MiXCR, one entry per CDR3 protein. This sample carries 50,000 to 65,000 distinct CDR3 sequences, over 15% of them seen once, and the ten largest clones take roughly 60%. The origin of this receptor is a human donor in good health (CMV status not recorded). Some clones in this sample may be carry-over from other donors' samples. This rearrangement joins TRBV7-8 to TRBJ2-7, with D unclear. The sample in question was CD8+ T cells from cultured PBMCs, obtained from culture after CMV antigen stimulation. CDR3 in amino acids: CASSLAMNEQYF. Written as DNA, the CDR3 is TGTGCCAGCAGCTTAGCGATGAACGAGCAGTACTTC. Using reference TRBV7-8 and TRBJ2-7 for the parts outside the CDR3, the full variable domain is GAGVSQSPRYKVAKRGQDVALRCDPISGHVSLFWYQQALGQGPEFLTYFQNEAQLDKSGLPSDRFFAERPEGSVSTLKIQRTQQEDSAVYLCASSLAMNEQYFGPGTRLTVT.